Each of the 20 T cell receptor beta chains below was sequenced from the same sample in a study of OX40 agonist ivuxolimab in advanced cancers. The method was immunoSEQ multiplex PCR; TCRdb's version includes in-frame clones alone and lacks a portion of them. The sample includes around 19,000 clones, roughly 80% of them seen just once. Sequenced here: CD4+ or CD8+ T cells sorted from blood, sampled in a trial of the OX40 agonist ivuxolimab. Receptor source: an adult with an advanced solid tumor such as melanoma, head and neck, liver or kidney cancer.

The chain employs TRBV7-3 and TRBJ2-1; the match to TRBD2 covers 11 bases. Unmatched junction bases numbered 6, after V lost 6 bases and J lost 5 bases. Germline CDR1 is SGHTA and CDR2 is FQGTGA. The CDR3 runs 15 residues. DNA of the CDR3: TGTGCCAGCAGTACTAGCGGGAGCCCCCACAATGAGCAGTTCTTC. Its protein product is CASSTSGSPHNEQFF.

This clone has just one count. The chain employs TRBV27 and TRBJ2-1; 7 nucleotides align to TRBD2. V lost 2 bases and J lost 4; bases outside the gene matches: 8. Germline V gene data show CDR1 as MNHEY and CDR2 as SMNVEV (reference sequence). CDR3 length: 16 amino acids. The CDR3 is CASSLQRDYGYNEQFF. CDR3 DNA sequence: TGTGCCAGCAGTTTACAGCGGGACTACGGGTACAATGAGCAGTTCTTC.

The J gene is TRBJ2-5, the V gene TRBV7-8; 8 nucleotides line up with TRBD2. Germline V gives CDR1 SGHVS, CDR2 FQNEAQ. The J segment lost 3 bases and the V segment lost 2 bases, leaving 2 bases of the junction unmatched. The CDR3 runs to 14 residues. The CDR3 here is CASSLRRGEETQYF. Written as DNA, the CDR3 is TGTGCCAGCAGCTTACGGCGGGGGGAAGAGACCCAGTACTTC.

The chain links TRBV6-5 to TRBJ2-7; D possibly corresponds to TRBD2 (6 bases). The CDR3 is made up of 14 amino acids. V was cut by 10 bases and J by 0 bases, with 16 bases left in between. The V gene's germline CDR1 is MNHEY and CDR2 SVGAGI. This CDR3 reads CATLGGTVSYEQYF. CDR3 coding DNA: TGTGCCACCCTAGGAGGGACGGTCTCCTACGAGCAGTACTTC.

This rearrangement joins TRBV9 to TRBJ2-1; TRBD1 or TRBD2 may be the D gene (6 bases each). Trimming left V 1 base short and J 10 bases short, with 12 bases between. Germline V gene sequence: CDR1 SGDLS, CDR2 YYNGEE. This CDR3 comprises 13 residues. CDR3 residues: CASSVKGEVEQFF. The CDR3 coding sequence is TGTGCCAGCAGCGTAAAGGGGGAGGTGGAGCAGTTCTTC. The full variable domain, in which reference TRBV9 and TRBJ2-1 provide the parts outside the CDR3, is DSGVTQTPKHLITATGQRVTLRCSPRSGDLSVYWYQQSLDQGLQFLIQYYNGEERAKGNILERFSAQQFPDLHSELNLSSLELGDSALYFCASSVKGEVEQFFGPGTRLTVL.

The CDR3 protein is CASSQGAQYEQFF. DNA of the CDR3: TGCGCCAGCAGCCAAGGGGCCCAGTATGAGCAGTTCTTC. The chain combines TRBV4-1 with TRBJ2-1; D is ambiguous. Deletions cut 1 base from V and 8 bases from J, with 9 bases between. The CDR3 has 13 residues. In germline, CDR1 is MGHRA, CDR2 YSYEKL.

V and J are TRBV10-3 and TRBJ1-5, with TRBD1 matching 8 bases. This CDR3 comprises 16 residues. CDR1 is ENHRY, CDR2 SYGVKD, per germline. The ends lost 0 bases at V and 4 bases at J; junction bases unmatched: 5. The CDR3 DNA follows: TGTGCCATCAGTGAGTCCGGGACAGGCTTGAATCAGCCCCAGCATTTT. As protein: CAISESGTGLNQPQHF.

The chain couples TRBV7-2 to TRBJ2-3; TRBD1 agrees at 8 bases. Germline V lookup: CDR1 SGHTA, CDR2 FQGNSA. The CDR3 extends over 16 amino acids. V lost 1 base, J lost 3 bases, and 6 bases stayed unmatched. CDR3: CASSLVWTGRTDTQYF. CDR3 coding DNA: TGTGCCAGCAGCTTAGTCTGGACAGGGAGAACAGATACGCAGTATTTT. Variable domain in full (rest from reference TRBV7-2 and TRBJ2-3): GAGVSQSPSNKVTEKGKDVELRCDPISGHTALYWYRQSLGQGLEFLIYFQGNSAPDKSGLPSDRFSAERTGGSVSTLTIQRTQQEDSAVYLCASSLVWTGRTDTQYFGPGTRLTVL.

The chain has TRBV27 and TRBJ2-3; unclear D gene. This CDR3 is 12 amino acids long. The V end was cut by 7 bases, the J end by 3 bases, with 8 bases between. Germline CDR1 is MNHEY and CDR2 is SMNVEV (reference sequence). CDR3 bases: TGTGCCAGCAACTCCGGGACAGATACGCAGTATTTT. The encoded protein is CASNSGTDTQYF.

J is TRBJ2-1 and V is TRBV7-9; D is possibly TRBD2 (5 bases). The CDR3 extends over 15 amino acids. Germline CDR1 reads SEHNR; CDR2 reads FQNEAQ (reference sequence). V lost 3 bases to trimming and J lost 3 bases, with 12 bases between them. CDR3 bases: TGTGCCAGCAGCTTTCTCGGACTTCTCTACAATGAGCAGTTCTTC. It is translated as CASSFLGLLYNEQFF. The variable domain in full, with the rest retrieved from reference TRBV7-9 and TRBJ2-1, is DTGVSQNPRHKITKRGQNVTFRCDPISEHNRLYWYRQTLGQGPEFLTYFQNEAQLEKSRLLSDRFSAERPKGSFSTLEIQRTEQGDSAMYLCASSFLGLLYNEQFFGPGTRLTVL.

The chain joins TRBV29-1 to TRBJ2-3; TRBD1 is a possible D gene (6 bases). Germline loops: CDR1 SQVTM, CDR2 ANQGSEA. V was cut by 2 bases and J by 2 bases, with 11 bases left in between. The CDR3 runs to 14 residues. CDR3 sequence (DNA): TGCAGCGTTGAATCAGGGGACCCCACAGATACGCAGTATTTT. Translated: CSVESGDPTDTQYF.

The chain carries TRBV15 and TRBJ1-5, with TRBD1 matching 8 bases. This CDR3 region has 17 residues. Germline V gene lookup returns CDR1 LNHNV and CDR2 YYDKDF (reference sequence). V was pared by 0 bases and J by 4 bases, with 8 bases of the junction left unmatched. CDR3 sequence: CATSREELGDRNQPQHF. The CDR3 DNA sequence: TGTGCCACCAGCAGAGAAGAATTGGGGGACAGGAATCAGCCCCAGCATTTT.

The chain has TRBV5-1 and TRBJ1-1; D is unresolved. Trimming removed 6 bases from V and 0 bases from J, with 15 bases in between. The CDR3 sequence is 15 residues long. Germline loops: CDR1 SGHRS, CDR2 YFSETQ. Here the CDR3 DNA reads TGCGCCAGCACCCTAGGCGAGGGTATGAACACTGAAGCTTTCTTT. It yields the protein CASTLGEGMNTEAFF. The full variable domain, with the rest looked up from reference TRBV5-1 and TRBJ1-1, is KAGVTQTPRYLIKTRGQQVTLSCSPISGHRSVSWYQQTPGQGLQFLFEYFSETQRNKGNFPGRFSGRQFSNSRSEMNVSTLELGDSALYLCASTLGEGMNTEAFFGQGTRLTVV.

The chain employs TRBV5-4 and TRBJ2-7; D is perhaps TRBD2 (5 bases). V dropped 6 bases and J dropped 3 bases, with 13 bases sitting between them. The CDR3 is made up of 13 amino acids. Germline CDR1 is SGHNT and CDR2 is YYREEE (reference sequence). The CDR3 DNA is TGTGCCAGCACCCGTAGTGGGAGCTACGAGCAGTACTTC. This sequence encodes CASTRSGSYEQYF. The variable domain in full, completed from reference TRBV5-4 and TRBJ2-7, reads ETGVTQSPTHLIKTRGQQVTLRCSSQSGHNTVSWYQQALGQGPQFIFQYYREEENGRGNFPPRFSGLQFPNYSSELNVNALELDDSALYLCASTRSGSYEQYFGPGTRLTVT.

The chain recombines TRBV27 with TRBJ2-7; a possible D gene is TRBD2 (5 bases). Trimming took 2 bases from V and 3 from J, leaving 8 bases between them. Germline V gives CDR1 MNHEY, CDR2 SMNVEV (reference sequence). This CDR3 is 13 amino acids long. CDR3 residues: CASSLSGRYEQYF. DNA of the CDR3: TGTGCCAGCAGTTTAAGCGGTCGCTACGAGCAGTACTTC.

The CDR3 reads CASSLSVSRSYEQYF. CDR3 DNA: TGTGCCAGCAGTTTATCGGTTTCGAGGTCCTACGAGCAGTACTTC. V usage is TRBV27 and J usage is TRBJ2-7; D call uncertain. CDR3 length: 15 residues. Trimming shortened V by 0 bases and J by 1 base, and 10 bases separated the two germline ends. Germline values: CDR1 MNHEY, CDR2 SMNVEV (reference sequence).

The chain has TRBV30 and TRBJ1-1; no clear D. Germline-derived CDR1 and CDR2 are GTSNPN and SVGIG (reference sequence). V dropped 4 bases and J dropped 1 base, with 19 bases sitting between them. CDR3 length: 16 residues. Here the CDR3 reads CAWTGQREQWNTEAFF. In DNA, the CDR3 is TGTGCCTGGACTGGCCAACGGGAGCAGTGGAACACTGAAGCTTTCTTT.

V gene TRBV27 combines with J gene TRBJ2-1, with TRBD1 matching over 8 bases. This CDR3 comprises 14 residues. The V gene's germline CDR1 is MNHEY and CDR2 SMNVEV (reference sequence). V lost 1 base and J lost 6; bases outside the gene matches: 2. This chain's CDR3 is CASSLYGQGNEQFF. The CDR3 bases are TGTGCCAGCAGTTTATATGGACAGGGCAATGAGCAGTTCTTC.

V usage is TRBV28 and J usage is TRBJ1-1; TRBD1 matches 7 bases. Unmatched junction bases numbered 12, after V lost 3 bases and J lost 5 bases. CDR1 and CDR2 (germline): MDHEN, SYDVKM. CDR3 length: 16 amino acids. CDR3: CASSFGDRAAGTEAFF. For the CDR3, the DNA is TGTGCCAGCAGTTTTGGGGACAGAGCGGCGGGGACTGAAGCTTTCTTT.

This clone has just a few counts. This rearrangement joins TRBV9 to TRBJ1-1, with no clear D. Trimming left V 1 base short and J 5 bases short, with 6 bases between. CDR3 length: 12 residues. Per the germline V gene, CDR1 is SGDLS and CDR2 is YYNGEE. The CDR3 protein is CASSVLDTEAFF. The DNA of the CDR3 is TGTGCCAGCAGCGTATTAGATACTGAAGCTTTCTTT.